The next 28 T cell receptor beta chains were all read from a single sample in a study of cytomegalovirus exposure and HLA in healthy donors. PCR employed 60 Vbeta and 13 Jbeta primers. Repertoires were generated with immunoSEQ multiplex PCR, while TCRdb's copy carries only in-frame clones and drops some. The sample has more than 90,000 clones, around 81% seen once; the top ten hold over 4%. The sequencing sample was made of PBMCs. The receptor source for this set is a woman aged 65 to 85 in good health and CMV-seropositive.

The genes are TRBV6-4 and TRBJ2-1; the match to TRBD1 covers 11 bases. Germline-derived CDR1 and CDR2 are MRHNA and SNTAGT. The CDR3 spans 15 residues. V gave up 5 bases and J gave up 8 bases; unmatched junction bases: 8. CDR3 sequence: CASSPGQGAFDEQFF. In DNA, the CDR3 is TGTGCCAGCAGTCCAGGACAGGGGGCGTTTGATGAGCAGTTCTTC.

The chain joins TRBV27 to TRBJ2-6; tentative D call: TRBD2 (5 bases). From germline, CDR1 is MNHEY and CDR2 SMNVEV (reference sequence). The CDR3 consists of 17 residues. The V gene lost 1 base and the J gene lost 0 bases, with 10 bases spanning the gap. DNA of the CDR3: TGTGCCAGCAGTTTATTCCGGGGAAACTCTGGGGCCAACGTCCTGACTTTC. Translated: CASSLFRGNSGANVLTF.

About this clone: A read error may account for a junction end that differs from germline. This chain links TRBV18 with TRBJ2-6; 8 bases fit TRBD1. This CDR3 contains 18 residues. Germline V gene data show CDR1 as KGHSH and CDR2 as LQKENI. Here the CDR3 DNA reads TGTGCCAGCTCGCCGACAGGGGTCTCACCCTCTGGGACCAACGTCCTGACTTTC. Protein product: CASSPTGVSPSGTNVLTF.

The chain uses TRBV27 and TRBJ1-1; 9 bases are a match to TRBD1. J gave up 6 bases and V 5 bases, and 28 bases lay outside the gene matches. The CDR3 sequence is 21 residues long. The V gene's germline CDR1 is MNHEY and CDR2 SMNVEV (reference sequence). Written as DNA, the CDR3 is TGTGCCAGCAGTCCGATAAATTCCCTCCGGTTGAGAACAGGGGGCGGAGCTGAAGCTTTCTTT. Encoded protein: CASSPINSLRLRTGGGAEAFF.

This CDR3 is CSVVTGGLIDTQYF. The CDR3 coding sequence is TGCAGCGTTGTAACGGGAGGGTTGATAGATACGCAGTATTTT. The chain uses TRBV29-1 and TRBJ2-3; 8 positions agree with TRBD2. The CDR3 is made up of 14 amino acids. Trimming took 4 bases from V and 5 from J; bases not matched to a gene: 8. The germline CDR1 and CDR2 sequences are SQVTM and ANQGSEA.

In this sample, this clone turned up a few times. The same CDR3 arises from other DNA sequences in this sample as well. The chain is built from TRBV7-9 and TRBJ1-4; a possible D gene is TRBD1 (5 bases). There are 14 residues in the CDR3. V was cut by 5 bases and J by 5 bases, with 12 bases left in between. CDR1 is SEHNR and CDR2 is FQNEAQ in the germline V gene (reference sequence). The CDR3 region is CASSPRGTNEKLFF. CDR3 coding DNA: TGTGCCAGCAGCCCCCGGGGGACGAATGAAAAACTGTTTTTT.

This clone was counted a single time. The chain has TRBV27 and TRBJ2-1, with D possibly TRBD2 on 6 matching bases. V lost 2 bases, J lost 2 bases, and 13 bases lay in between. CDR3 size: 16 residues. Germline CDR1 and CDR2: MNHEY and SMNVEV (reference sequence). CDR3 sequence reads: CASSLLRDLTYNEQFF. The CDR3 region has the DNA TGTGCCAGCAGTTTACTGCGGGACCTCACCTACAATGAGCAGTTCTTC.

The chain couples TRBV4-1 to TRBJ2-1; TRBD1 matches at 10 bases. Germline V gene lookup returns CDR1 MGHRA and CDR2 YSYEKL. Germline trimming cut 4 bases from V and 0 bases from J; bases unmatched to any gene: 3. The length of the CDR3 is 16 residues. The CDR3 DNA follows: TGCGCCAGCAGCCCGGGACAGGGGAGCTCCTACAATGAGCAGTTCTTC. Translated, it gives CASSPGQGSSYNEQFF.

The V call is TRBV19, the J call TRBJ1-2; tentative D call: TRBD1 (6 bases). Germline loops: CDR1 LNHDA, CDR2 SQIVND (reference sequence). The V end lost 6 bases, the J end lost 0 bases, and 11 bases lay between the germline ends. This CDR3 has 14 amino acids. The CDR3 spells CASRVQGSNYGYTF. The CDR3 nucleotides are TGTGCCAGTAGGGTACAGGGATCTAACTATGGCTACACCTTC.

The chain joins TRBV18 to TRBJ2-2, with 7 bases aligning to TRBD1. CDR1 and CDR2 (germline): KGHSH, LQKENI. Losses at the gene ends were 6 bases for V and 0 bases for J; bases not matched to a gene: 4. The CDR3 consists of 15 residues. Written as DNA, the CDR3 is TGTGCCAGCTCTCGACAGGGTGCGAACACCGGGGAGCTGTTTTTT. Translation: CASSRQGANTGELFF.

CDR3 amino acids: CASSSSLNQAEAFF. The CDR3 DNA follows: TGTGCCAGCAGCTCCTCCTTGAATCAAGCGGAAGCTTTCTTT. The rearrangement uses TRBV11-2 and TRBJ1-1; D is uncertain. Germline CDR1 reads SGHAT; CDR2 reads FQNNGV. This CDR3 contains 14 residues. The V and J ends lost 4 bases and 8 bases respectively, with 17 bases between them.

This chain connects TRBV2 to TRBJ2-7; 7 nucleotides line up with TRBD2. The CDR3 spans 14 residues. V gave up 6 bases and J gave up 4 bases; unmatched junction bases: 9. In germline, CDR1 is SNHLY, CDR2 FYNNEI. This chain's CDR3 is CASRGIGGGYEQYF. The CDR3 DNA reads TGTGCCAGCAGAGGGATTGGCGGGGGTTACGAGCAGTACTTC.

The rearrangement joins TRBV7-2 to TRBJ2-1, with D perhaps TRBD2 (5 bases). Between the trimmed V and J ends, which lost 1 base and 6 bases, there was a span of 16 bases. Looked up from germline, CDR1 is SGHTA and CDR2 is FQGNSA. There are 16 residues in the CDR3. Here the CDR3 reads CASSLESAALGNEQFF. The CDR3 bases are TGTGCCAGCAGCTTAGAGTCAGCGGCCCTAGGCAATGAGCAGTTCTTC. Using reference TRBV7-2 and TRBJ2-1 for the parts outside the CDR3, the full variable domain is GAGVSQSPSNKVTEKGKDVELRCDPISGHTALYWYRQSLGQGLEFLIYFQGNSAPDKSGLPSDRFSAERTGGSVSTLTIQRTQQEDSAVYLCASSLESAALGNEQFFGPGTRLTVL.

The chain employs TRBV2 and TRBJ1-1; D is ambiguous. The CDR3 is 14 amino acids. Trimming took 6 bases from V and 5 from J, leaving 16 bases between them. Per the germline V gene, CDR1 is SNHLY and CDR2 is FYNNEI. In nucleotides, the CDR3 is TGTGCCAGCAGCGTTGGGCATGCGGGGACTGAAGCTTTCTTT. Translated, it gives CASSVGHAGTEAFF.

A single count supports this clone. This CDR3 is CASSERLAGDNEQFF. The CDR3, as DNA: TGTGCCAGCAGTGAACGGTTAGCGGGAGACAATGAGCAGTTCTTC. The chain employs TRBV2 and TRBJ2-1; TRBD2 aligns across 9 bases. The trim removed 2 bases at V and 5 bases at J, leaving 4 bases unmatched. The CDR3 contains 15 residues. The germline V gene has CDR1 SNHLY and CDR2 FYNNEI.

The rearrangement uses TRBV5-4 and TRBJ1-2; D may be TRBD1 (6 bases). Germline V gene sequence: CDR1 SGHNT, CDR2 YYREEE (reference sequence). There are 16 residues in the CDR3. V lost 4 bases to trimming and J lost 1 base, with 17 bases between them. The CDR3 DNA reads TGTGCCAGCAGCCAAAGACCGGGACAACTTAACTATGGCTACACCTTC. This translates into CASSQRPGQLNYGYTF.

The chain joins TRBV5-1 to TRBJ2-5; D is unclear. Germline V gene sequence: CDR1 SGHRS, CDR2 YFSETQ. This CDR3 is built from 16 residues. V was trimmed by 0 bases and J by 5 bases, leaving 17 bases between them. CDR3 DNA sequence: TGCGCCAGCAGCTTGGGACCTTCTTCAGACTGGGAGACCCAGTACTTC. Amino acids: CASSLGPSSDWETQYF. Full variable domain (missing parts from reference TRBV5-1 and TRBJ2-5): KAGVTQTPRYLIKTRGQQVTLSCSPISGHRSVSWYQQTPGQGLQFLFEYFSETQRNKGNFPGRFSGRQFSNSRSEMNVSTLELGDSALYLCASSLGPSSDWETQYFGPGTRLLVL.

The V and J genes are TRBV19 and TRBJ1-2; D may be TRBD1 (5 bases). V was shortened by 3 bases and J by 4 bases, with 15 bases between the two germline ends. The CDR3 spans 15 residues. The germline V gene has CDR1 LNHDA and CDR2 SQIVND (reference sequence). The CDR3 region is CASSITVAGPYGYTF. The CDR3 DNA reads as TGTGCCAGTAGTATTACGGTGGCAGGGCCCTATGGCTACACCTTC.

The V call is TRBV7-2, the J call TRBJ2-1, with TRBD2 matching 8 bases. The V and J ends lost 5 bases and 3 bases, in that order; junction bases with no gene match: 6. The CDR3 length is 15 residues. Germline V gene lookup returns CDR1 SGHTA and CDR2 FQGNSA. The CDR3 loop is CASSQTSGNYNEQFF. DNA for the CDR3: TGTGCCAGCAGCCAAACTAGCGGCAACTACAATGAGCAGTTCTTC. Combining the CDR3 with reference TRBV7-2 and TRBJ2-1 gives the whole variable domain GAGVSQSPSNKVTEKGKDVELRCDPISGHTALYWYRQSLGQGLEFLIYFQGNSAPDKSGLPSDRFSAERTGGSVSTLTIQRTQQEDSAVYLCASSQTSGNYNEQFFGPGTRLTVL.

The chain joins TRBV28 to TRBJ2-7, with 7 positions matching TRBD1. This CDR3 comprises 15 residues. Germline assignment: CDR1 MDHEN and CDR2 SYDVKM. J lost 5 bases, V lost 6 bases, and 13 bases had no gene match. This CDR3 reads CASRGQVGGFDEQYF. Here the CDR3 DNA reads TGTGCCAGCAGAGGACAGGTTGGTGGCTTCGACGAGCAGTACTTC. The complete variable domain, with remaining parts taken from reference TRBV28 and TRBJ2-7, reads DVKVTQSSRYLVKRTGEKVFLECVQDMDHENMFWYRQDPGLGLRLIYFSYDVKMKEKGDIPEGYSVSREKKERFSLILESASTNQTSMYLCASRGQVGGFDEQYFGPGTRLTVT.

The chain carries TRBV18 and TRBJ2-4; 12 nucleotides agree with TRBD2. The CDR3 has 17 residues. V was pared by 2 bases and J by 7 bases, with 9 bases of the junction left unmatched. Germline V lookup: CDR1 KGHSH, CDR2 LQKENI. The CDR3 bases are TGTGCCAGCTCACCAGGACTAGCGGGACGACTACAGAACATTCAGTACTTC. Its translation: CASSPGLAGRLQNIQYF. Full variable domain (rest looked up from reference TRBV18 and TRBJ2-4): NAGVMQNPRHLVRRRGQEARLRCSPMKGHSHVYWYRQLPEEGLKFMVYLQKENIIDESGMPKERFSAEFPKEGPSILRIQQVVRGDSAAYFCASSPGLAGRLQNIQYFGAGTRLSVL.

This chain links TRBV6-5 with TRBJ2-2, with 12 bases aligning to TRBD2. The CDR3 loop spans 16 amino acids. J gave up 5 bases and V 1 base, and 2 bases lay outside the gene matches. The germline V gene encodes CDR1 MNHEY and CDR2 SVGAGI. The CDR3 nucleotides read TGTGCCAGCAGTTACTGGCTAGCGGGAGGGACCGGGGAGCTGTTTTTT. It is translated as CASSYWLAGGTGELFF.

The rearrangement joins TRBV10-1 to TRBJ1-1, with TRBD1 matching 11 bases. The germline V gene has CDR1 WNHNN and CDR2 SYGVQD (reference sequence). The CDR3 is made up of 17 amino acids. V dropped 0 bases and J dropped 6; count of bases not matched to a gene: 9. The CDR3 bases are TGCGCCAGCAGTGAGTCGAAGCTGGACAGGGGGCTTTCTGAAGCTTTCTTT. Its translation: CASSESKLDRGLSEAFF.

The chain links TRBV29-1 to TRBJ1-5; no reliable D call. The germline gives CDR1 SQVTM, CDR2 ANQGSEA. The V end was cut by 3 bases, the J end by 0 bases, with 12 bases between. The CDR3 contains 15 residues. The CDR3 sequence: CSVEMAPGSNQPQHF. CDR3 DNA: TGCAGCGTTGAGATGGCCCCGGGTAGCAATCAGCCCCAGCATTTT.

The rearrangement links TRBV27 to TRBJ2-5; TRBD1 agrees at 8 bases. This CDR3 contains 15 residues. The trim removed 5 bases at V and 5 bases at J, leaving 10 bases unmatched. Per the germline V gene, CDR1 is MNHEY and CDR2 is SMNVEV (reference sequence). The CDR3 reads CASSTRDRNRETQYF. The CDR3, as DNA: TGTGCCAGCAGTACCCGGGACAGGAACCGGGAGACCCAGTACTTC.

This sequence joins TRBV11-3 and TRBJ2-1; D might be TRBD2 (5 bases). V was shortened by 5 bases and J by 3 bases, with 8 bases between the two germline ends. There are 13 residues in the CDR3. The germline V gene encodes CDR1 SGHNT and CDR2 YENEEA. The CDR3 region has the DNA TGTGCCAGCAGCCCCGACTACTACAATGAGCAGTTCTTC. This encodes CASSPDYYNEQFF.

This clone showed up just once. The CDR3 region is CATSRGAGRPDTEAFF. The CDR3 nucleotides read TGTGCCACCAGCAGGGGCGCGGGCCGCCCCGACACTGAAGCTTTCTTT. The J gene is TRBJ1-1, the V gene TRBV15; D gene uncertain. CDR1 LNHNV and CDR2 YYDKDF come from the germline V gene (reference sequence). V lost 3 bases and J lost 3, with 17 bases in between. The CDR3 spans 16 residues.

The chain has TRBV10-2 and TRBJ2-1, with 11 nucleotides matching TRBD1. Germline V gene lookup returns CDR1 WSHSY and CDR2 SAAADI. This CDR3 is built from 16 residues. Trimming took 3 bases from V and 5 from J; bases not matched to a gene: 6. The CDR3 spells CASSDPGTGGNNEQFF. In DNA, the CDR3 is TGCGCCAGCAGTGATCCCGGGACAGGGGGAAACAATGAGCAGTTCTTC.